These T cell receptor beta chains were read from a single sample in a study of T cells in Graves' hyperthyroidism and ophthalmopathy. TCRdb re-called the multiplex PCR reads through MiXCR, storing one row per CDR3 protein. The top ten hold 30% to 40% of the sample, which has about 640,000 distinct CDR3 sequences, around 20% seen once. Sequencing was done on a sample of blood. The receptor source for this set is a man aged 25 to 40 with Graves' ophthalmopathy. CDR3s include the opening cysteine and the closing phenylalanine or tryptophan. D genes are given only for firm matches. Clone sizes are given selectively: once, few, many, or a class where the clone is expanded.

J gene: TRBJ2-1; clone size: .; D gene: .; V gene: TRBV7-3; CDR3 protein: CASSYVPRQRDEQFF; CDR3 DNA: TGTGCCAGCAGCTACGTACCCCGTCAACGGGATGAGCAGTTCTTC
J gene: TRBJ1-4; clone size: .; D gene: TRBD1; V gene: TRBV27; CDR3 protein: CASSIQGARGEKLFF; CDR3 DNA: TGTGCCAGCAGTATACAGGGGGCGCGGGGCGAAAAACTGTTTTTT
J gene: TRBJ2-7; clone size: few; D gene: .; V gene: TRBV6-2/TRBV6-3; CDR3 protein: CASSYKGPHMDYEQYF; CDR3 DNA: TGTGCCAGCAGTTACAAGGGACCCCACATGGACTACGAGCAGTACTTC
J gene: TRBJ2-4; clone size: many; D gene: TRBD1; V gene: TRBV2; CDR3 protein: CASRRGFQGAEGNIQYF; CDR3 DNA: TGTGCCAGCAGGAGGGGTTTCCAGGGGGCCGAAGGAAACATTCAGTACTTC
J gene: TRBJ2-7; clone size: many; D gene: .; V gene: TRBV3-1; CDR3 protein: CASSQVHGNSYEQYF; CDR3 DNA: TGTGCCAGCAGCCAAGTGCACGGCAACTCCTACGAGCAGTACTTC
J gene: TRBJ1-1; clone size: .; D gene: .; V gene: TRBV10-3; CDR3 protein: CAISESQGTTEAFF; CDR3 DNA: TGTGCCATCAGTGAGTCACAAGGTACGACTGAAGCTTTCTTT
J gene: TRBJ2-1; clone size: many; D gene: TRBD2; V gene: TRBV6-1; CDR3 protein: CASSPGLAGLYNEQFF; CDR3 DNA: TGTGCCAGCAGTCCGGGACTAGCGGGGCTCTACAATGAGCAGTTCTTC
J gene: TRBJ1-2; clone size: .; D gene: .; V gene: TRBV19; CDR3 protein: CASSIDGTGWIYGYTF; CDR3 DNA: TGTGCCAGTAGTATAGATGGCACAGGGTGGATCTATGGCTACACCTTC
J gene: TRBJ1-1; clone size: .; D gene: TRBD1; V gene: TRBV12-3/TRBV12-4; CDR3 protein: CASSWDSWTEAFF; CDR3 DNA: TGTGCCAGCAGTTGGGACAGTTGGACTGAAGCTTTCTTT
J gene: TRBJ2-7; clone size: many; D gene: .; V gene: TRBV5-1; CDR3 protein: CASSFGQTSYEQYF; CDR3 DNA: TGCGCCAGCAGCTTCGGACAGACCTCCTACGAGCAGTACTTC
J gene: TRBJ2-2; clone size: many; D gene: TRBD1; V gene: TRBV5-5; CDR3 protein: CASSSPGTGNTGELFF; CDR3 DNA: TGTGCCAGCAGCTCCCCCGGGACAGGAAACACCGGGGAGCTGTTTTTT
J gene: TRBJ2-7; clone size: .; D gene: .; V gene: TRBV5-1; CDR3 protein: CASSPVGHYEQYF; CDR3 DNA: TGTGCCAGCAGCCCCGTGGGACACTACGAGCAGTACTTC
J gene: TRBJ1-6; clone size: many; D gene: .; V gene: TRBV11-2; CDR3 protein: CASSLHRASPLHF; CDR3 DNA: TGTGCCAGCAGCTTACACAGGGCCTCACCCCTCCACTTT
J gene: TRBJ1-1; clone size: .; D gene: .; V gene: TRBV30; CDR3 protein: CAWSEAGAVTEAFF; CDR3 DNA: TGTGCCTGGAGTGAGGCAGGGGCGGTCACTGAAGCTTTCTTT
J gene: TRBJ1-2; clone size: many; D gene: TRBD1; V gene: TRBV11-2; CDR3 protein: CASSSKSGTAELYGYTF; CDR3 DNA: TGTGCCAGCAGCTCAAAGAGCGGGACAGCAGAACTTTATGGCTACACCTTC
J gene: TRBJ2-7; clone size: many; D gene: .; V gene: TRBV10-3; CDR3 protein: CAISDRTESMSYEQYF; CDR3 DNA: TGTGCCATCAGTGACAGGACAGAGAGCATGTCCTACGAGCAGTACTTC
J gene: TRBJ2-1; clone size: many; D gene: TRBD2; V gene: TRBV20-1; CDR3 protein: CSARDLASGSSYNEQFF; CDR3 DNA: TGCAGTGCTAGAGATTTGGCTAGCGGGAGTAGCTACAATGAGCAGTTCTTC
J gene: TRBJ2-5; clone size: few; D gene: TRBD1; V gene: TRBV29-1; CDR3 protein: CSVPRSGRGRQETQYF; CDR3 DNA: TGCAGCGTCCCCCGCAGCGGCAGGGGGCGCCAAGAGACCCAGTACTTC
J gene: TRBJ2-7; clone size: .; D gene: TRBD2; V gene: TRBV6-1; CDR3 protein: CASSETDVGGSNFYEQYF; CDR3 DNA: TGTGCCAGCAGTGAAACCGACGTCGGGGGGTCTAATTTCTACGAGCAGTACTTC
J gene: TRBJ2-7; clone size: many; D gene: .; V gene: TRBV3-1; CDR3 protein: CASSLQYGRNEQYF; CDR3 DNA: TGTGCCAGCAGCCTCCAGTATGGTAGAAACGAGCAGTACTTC
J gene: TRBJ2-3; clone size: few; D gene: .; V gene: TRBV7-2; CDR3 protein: CASSSRGGRADTQYF; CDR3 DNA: TGTGCCAGCAGCTCCAGGGGAGGGCGGGCAGATACGCAGTATTTT
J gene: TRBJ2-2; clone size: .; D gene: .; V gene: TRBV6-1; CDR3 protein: CASSWETNGELFF; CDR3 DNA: TGTGCCAGCAGTTGGGAAACAAACGGGGAGCTGTTTTTT
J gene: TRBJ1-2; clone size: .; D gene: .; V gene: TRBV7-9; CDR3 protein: CASSRKGEGPYGYTF; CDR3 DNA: TGTGCCAGCAGCCGGAAGGGGGAGGGCCCCTATGGCTACACCTTC